This T cell receptor beta chain was identified during a study of CD8 T cells in ankylosing spondylitis. TCRdb fed the 5' RACE reads into MiXCR, producing one record per CDR3 protein. The sample lists about 220,000 distinct CDR3 sequences, about 10% occurring once. Findings of the study overall: What appeared characteristic of ankylosing spondylitis blood was a TCR beta motif of 7 or 8 highly homologous variants.

Deletions cut 4 bases from V and 1 base from J, with 2 bases between. This CDR3 region has 13 residues. In its sample, this clonotype was seen many times. As yet, its antigen is unknown. The V call is TRBV12-3 or TRBV12-4, the J call TRBJ1-6; D ambiguous. The sequence was collected from a male donor with ankylosing spondylitis or in good health (not recorded which). Source material: blood, either unsorted or a sorted T cell fraction (not recorded which). CDR3 bases: TGTGCCAGCAGTTATTCCTATAATTCACCCCTCCACTTT. Protein product: CASSYSYNSPLHF.